In this sample, the clone carrying this T cell receptor beta chain turned up a few times. Antigen specificity is unknown. The sample originates from a study of cytomegalovirus exposure and HLA in healthy donors. General observations from the study: Exclusion applied to some V segments, including TRBV6-2 and TRBV6-3, as they were indistinguishable.

The CDR3 length is 14 residues. CDR1 is MNHNY, CDR2 SVGAGI, per germline (reference sequence). The trim removed 6 bases at V and 9 bases at J, leaving 8 bases unmatched. The study ran its PCR with 60 Vbeta and 13 Jbeta primers. Produced via immunoSEQ multiplex PCR; TCRdb's table is partial and in-frame only. The table lists approximately 110,000 clones, 65% to 85% of them singletons. Material: PBMCs. The chain couples TRBV6-6 to TRBJ1-6, with TRBD1 matching over 7 bases. The sequence was obtained from a middle-aged man in good health and CMV-seronegative. CDR3 loop: CASSQRQGGSPLHF. CDR3 DNA sequence: TGTGCCAGCAGCCAACGACAGGGTGGTTCACCCCTCCACTTT.